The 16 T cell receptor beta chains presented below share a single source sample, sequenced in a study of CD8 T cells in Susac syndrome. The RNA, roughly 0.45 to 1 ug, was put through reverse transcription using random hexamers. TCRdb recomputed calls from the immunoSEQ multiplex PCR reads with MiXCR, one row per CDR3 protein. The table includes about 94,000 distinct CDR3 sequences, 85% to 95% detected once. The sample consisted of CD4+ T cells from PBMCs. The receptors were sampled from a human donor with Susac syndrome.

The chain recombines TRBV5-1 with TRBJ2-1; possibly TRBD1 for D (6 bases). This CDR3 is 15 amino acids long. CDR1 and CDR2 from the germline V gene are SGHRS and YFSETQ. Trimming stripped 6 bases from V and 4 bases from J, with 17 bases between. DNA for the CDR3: TGCGCCAGCACTTCAGGAAGCAGGGGATACAATGAGCAGTTCTTC. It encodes CASTSGSRGYNEQFF.

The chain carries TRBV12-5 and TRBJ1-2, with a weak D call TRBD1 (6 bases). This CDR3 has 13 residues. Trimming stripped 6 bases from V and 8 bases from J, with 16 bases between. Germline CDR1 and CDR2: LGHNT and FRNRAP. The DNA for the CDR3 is TGTGCTAGTGGGACCTCCAGCAGGGGCGGCTACACCTTC. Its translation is CASGTSSRGGYTF.

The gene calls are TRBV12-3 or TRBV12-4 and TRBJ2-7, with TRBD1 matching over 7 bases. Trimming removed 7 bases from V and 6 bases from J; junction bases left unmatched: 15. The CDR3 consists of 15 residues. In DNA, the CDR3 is TGTGCCAGCACCCGTGGGACAGCCCAAAGCATCGAGCAGTACTTC. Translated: CASTRGTAQSIEQYF.

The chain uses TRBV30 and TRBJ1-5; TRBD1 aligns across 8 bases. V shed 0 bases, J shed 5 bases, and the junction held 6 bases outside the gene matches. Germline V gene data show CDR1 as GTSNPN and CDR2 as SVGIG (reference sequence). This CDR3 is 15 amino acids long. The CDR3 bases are TGTGCCTGGAGTGTAGCAGGGGGCGAAGATCAGCCCCAGCATTTT. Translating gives CAWSVAGGEDQPQHF.

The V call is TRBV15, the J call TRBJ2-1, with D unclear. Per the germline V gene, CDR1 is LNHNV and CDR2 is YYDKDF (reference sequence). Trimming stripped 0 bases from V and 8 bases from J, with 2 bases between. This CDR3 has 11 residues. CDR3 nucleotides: TGTGCCACCAGCAGAGACTATGAGCAGTTCTTC. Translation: CATSRDYEQFF. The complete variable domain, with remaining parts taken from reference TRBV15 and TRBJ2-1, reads DAMVIQNPRYQVTQFGKPVTLSCSQTLNHNVMYWYQQKSSQAPKLLFHYYDKDFNNEADTPDNFQSRRPNTSFCFLDIRSPGLGDTAMYLCATSRDYEQFFGPGTRLTVL.

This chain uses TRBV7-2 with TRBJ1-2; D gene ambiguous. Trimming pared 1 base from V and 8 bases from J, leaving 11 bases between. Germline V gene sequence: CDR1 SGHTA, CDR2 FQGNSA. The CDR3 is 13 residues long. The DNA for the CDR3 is TGTGCCAGCAGCTTAGACCTGAATGGAGGCTACACCTTC. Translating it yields CASSLDLNGGYTF.

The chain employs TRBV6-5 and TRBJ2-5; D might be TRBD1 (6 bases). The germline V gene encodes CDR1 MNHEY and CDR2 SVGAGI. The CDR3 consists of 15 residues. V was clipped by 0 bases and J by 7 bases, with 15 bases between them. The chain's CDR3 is CASSYSFQEGGTQYF. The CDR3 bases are TGTGCCAGCAGTTACTCGTTCCAGGAAGGGGGGACCCAGTACTTC.

The CDR3 loop reads CASSQERGMNTEAFF. The CDR3 nucleotides are TGCGCCAGCAGCCAAGAGAGGGGCATGAACACTGAAGCTTTCTTT. This chain joins TRBV4-1 and TRBJ1-1; a weak D match, TRBD1 (5 bases). Deletions cut 0 bases from V and 0 bases from J, with 8 bases between. Germline V gene data show CDR1 as MGHRA and CDR2 as YSYEKL. The CDR3 contains 15 residues.

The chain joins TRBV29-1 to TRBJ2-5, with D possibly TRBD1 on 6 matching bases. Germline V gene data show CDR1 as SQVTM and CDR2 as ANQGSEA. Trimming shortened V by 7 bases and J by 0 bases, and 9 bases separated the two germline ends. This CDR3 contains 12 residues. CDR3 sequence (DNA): TGCAGCGGAGGGGGATACCAAGAGACCCAGTACTTC. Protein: CSGGGYQETQYF.

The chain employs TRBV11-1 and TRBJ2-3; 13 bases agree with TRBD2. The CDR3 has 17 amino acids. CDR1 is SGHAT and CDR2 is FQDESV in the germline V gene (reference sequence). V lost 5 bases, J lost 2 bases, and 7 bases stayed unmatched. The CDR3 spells CASSPGLAGVSTDTQYF. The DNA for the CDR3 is TGTGCCAGCAGCCCCGGACTAGCGGGGGTGTCCACAGATACGCAGTATTTT.

The CDR3 loop is CASSTGTGGIYEQYF. In DNA form, the CDR3 reads TGTGCCAGCAGTACCGGGACAGGGGGTATCTACGAGCAGTACTTC. The V gene is TRBV7-9, the J gene TRBJ2-7, with 11 bases identical to TRBD1. This CDR3 is built from 15 residues. Germline V CDR1 and CDR2: SEHNR, FQNEAQ (reference sequence). V trimming: 6 bases; J trimming: 3 bases; junction bases outside the gene matches: 7.

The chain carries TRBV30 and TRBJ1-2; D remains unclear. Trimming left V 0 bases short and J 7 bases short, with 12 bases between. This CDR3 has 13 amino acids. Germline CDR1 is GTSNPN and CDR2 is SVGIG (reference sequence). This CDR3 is CAWSVEGRGGYTF. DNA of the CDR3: TGTGCCTGGAGTGTAGAGGGAAGAGGTGGCTACACCTTC.

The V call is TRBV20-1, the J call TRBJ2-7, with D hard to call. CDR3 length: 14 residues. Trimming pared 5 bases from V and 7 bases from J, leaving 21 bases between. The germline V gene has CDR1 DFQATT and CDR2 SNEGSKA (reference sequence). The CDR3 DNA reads TGCAGTGCTGCTACCCAGCTGGGTCGTGGGGAGCAGTACTTC. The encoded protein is CSAATQLGRGEQYF.

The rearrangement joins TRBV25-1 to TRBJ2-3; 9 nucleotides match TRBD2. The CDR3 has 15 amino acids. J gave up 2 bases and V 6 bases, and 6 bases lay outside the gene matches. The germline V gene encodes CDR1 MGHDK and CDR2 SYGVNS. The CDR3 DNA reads TGTGCCAGCAGAGTAGCGGGGGAGCCCACAGATACGCAGTATTTT. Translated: CASRVAGEPTDTQYF.

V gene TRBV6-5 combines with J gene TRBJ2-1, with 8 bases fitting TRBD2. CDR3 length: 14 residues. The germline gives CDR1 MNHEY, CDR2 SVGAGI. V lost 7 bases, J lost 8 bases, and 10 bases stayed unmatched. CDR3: CASKLAGGKDEQFF. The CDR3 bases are TGTGCCAGCAAACTGGCGGGGGGTAAGGATGAGCAGTTCTTC.

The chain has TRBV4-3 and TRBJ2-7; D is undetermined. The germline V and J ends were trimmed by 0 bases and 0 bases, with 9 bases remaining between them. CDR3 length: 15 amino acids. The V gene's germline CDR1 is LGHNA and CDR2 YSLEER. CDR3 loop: CASSQDQPGSYEQYF. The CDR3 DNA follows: TGCGCCAGCAGCCAAGATCAACCAGGCTCCTACGAGCAGTACTTC.